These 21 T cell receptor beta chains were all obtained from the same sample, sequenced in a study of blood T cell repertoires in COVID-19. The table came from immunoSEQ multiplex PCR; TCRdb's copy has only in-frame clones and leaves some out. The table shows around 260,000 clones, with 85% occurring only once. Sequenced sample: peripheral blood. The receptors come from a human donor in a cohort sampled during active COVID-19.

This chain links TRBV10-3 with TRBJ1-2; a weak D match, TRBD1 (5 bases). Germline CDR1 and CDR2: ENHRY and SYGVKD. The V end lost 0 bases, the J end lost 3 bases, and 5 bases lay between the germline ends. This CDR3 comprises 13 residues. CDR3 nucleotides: TGTGCCATCAGTGAGTCAGGGGACTATGGCTACACCTTC. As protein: CAISESGDYGYTF.

The CDR3 reads CASSVLAVGELFF. Here the CDR3 DNA reads TGTGCCAGTAGTGTACTAGCAGTCGGGGAGCTGTTTTTT. The V gene is TRBV19, the J gene TRBJ2-2, with D possibly TRBD2 on 6 matching bases. V was shortened by 5 bases and J by 7 bases, with 11 bases between the two germline ends. CDR3 size: 13 residues. Per the germline V gene, CDR1 is LNHDA and CDR2 is SQIVND (reference sequence).

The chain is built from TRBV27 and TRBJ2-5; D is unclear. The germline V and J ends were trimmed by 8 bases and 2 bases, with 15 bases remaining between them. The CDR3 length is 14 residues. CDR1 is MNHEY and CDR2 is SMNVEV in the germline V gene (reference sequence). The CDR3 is CASRLNRGQETQYF. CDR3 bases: TGTGCCAGCCGACTGAATCGAGGACAAGAGACCCAGTACTTC.

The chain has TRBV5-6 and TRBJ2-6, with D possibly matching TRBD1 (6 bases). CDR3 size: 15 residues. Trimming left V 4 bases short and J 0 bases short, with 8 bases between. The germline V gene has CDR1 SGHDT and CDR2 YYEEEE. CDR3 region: CASSRRGSGANVLTF. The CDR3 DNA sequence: TGTGCCAGCAGCCGCAGGGGCTCTGGGGCCAACGTCCTGACTTTC.

CDR3 nucleotides: TGTGCCAGCAGTTCCGGGACATTGAACACTGAAGCTTTCTTT. It yields the protein CASSSGTLNTEAFF. The rearrangement uses TRBV6-6 and TRBJ1-1; weak D call: TRBD1 (6 bases). Germline V gene data show CDR1 as MNHNY and CDR2 as SVGAGI (reference sequence). This CDR3 has 14 residues. The V and J ends lost 4 bases and 0 bases respectively, with 9 bases between them.

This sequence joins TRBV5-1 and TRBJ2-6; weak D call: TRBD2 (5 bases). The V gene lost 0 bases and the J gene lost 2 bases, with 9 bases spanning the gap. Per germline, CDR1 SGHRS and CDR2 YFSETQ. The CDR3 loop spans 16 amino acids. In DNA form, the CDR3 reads TGCGCCAGCAGCTTGGGTCCCGGGGCTGGGGCCAACGTCCTGACTTTC. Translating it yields CASSLGPGAGANVLTF.

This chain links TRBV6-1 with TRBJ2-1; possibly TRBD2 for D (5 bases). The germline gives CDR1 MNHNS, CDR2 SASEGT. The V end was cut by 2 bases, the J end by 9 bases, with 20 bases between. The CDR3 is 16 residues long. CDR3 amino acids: CASSERAVTPPSEQFF. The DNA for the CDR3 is TGTGCCAGCAGTGAAAGAGCGGTCACCCCGCCAAGTGAGCAGTTCTTC.

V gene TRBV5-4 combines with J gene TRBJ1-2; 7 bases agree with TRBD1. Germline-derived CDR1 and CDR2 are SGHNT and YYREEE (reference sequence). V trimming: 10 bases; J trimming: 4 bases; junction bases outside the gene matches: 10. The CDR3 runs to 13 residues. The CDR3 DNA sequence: TGTGCCGGCCATGGACAGGAGAGCTATGGCTACACCTTC. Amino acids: CAGHGQESYGYTF.

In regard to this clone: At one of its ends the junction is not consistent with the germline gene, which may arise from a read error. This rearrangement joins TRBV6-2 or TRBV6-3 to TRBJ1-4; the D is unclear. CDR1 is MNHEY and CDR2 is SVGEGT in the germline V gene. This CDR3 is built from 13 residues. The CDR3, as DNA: TGTGCCAGCAGTTACTCAGGCGCGCGCGGAGGAGATTTT. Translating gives CASSYSGARGGDF.

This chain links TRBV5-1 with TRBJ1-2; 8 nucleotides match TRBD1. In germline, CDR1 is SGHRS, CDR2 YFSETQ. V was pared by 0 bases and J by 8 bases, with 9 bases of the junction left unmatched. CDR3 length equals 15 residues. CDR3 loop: CASSLVGDRPRGYTF. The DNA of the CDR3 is TGCGCCAGCAGCTTGGTTGGGGACAGGCCTCGAGGCTACACCTTC.

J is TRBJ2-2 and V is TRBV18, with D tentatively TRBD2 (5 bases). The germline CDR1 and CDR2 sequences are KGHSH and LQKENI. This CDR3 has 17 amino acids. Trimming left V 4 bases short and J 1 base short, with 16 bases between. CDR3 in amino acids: CASSRRGPTLNTGELFF. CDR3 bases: TGTGCCAGCTCACGCCGAGGGCCGACTTTGAACACCGGGGAGCTGTTTTTT. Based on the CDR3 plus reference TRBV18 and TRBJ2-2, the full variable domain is NAGVMQNPRHLVRRRGQEARLRCSPMKGHSHVYWYRQLPEEGLKFMVYLQKENIIDESGMPKERFSAEFPKEGPSILRIQQVVRGDSAAYFCASSRRGPTLNTGELFFGEGSRLTVL.

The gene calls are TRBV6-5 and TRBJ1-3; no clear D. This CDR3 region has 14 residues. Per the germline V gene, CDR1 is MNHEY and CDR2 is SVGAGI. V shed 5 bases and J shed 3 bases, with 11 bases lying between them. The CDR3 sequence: CASSPNYGGNTIYF. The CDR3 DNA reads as TGTGCCAGCAGTCCAAACTACGGTGGAAACACCATATATTTT.

The CDR3 DNA reads as TGTGCCAGCTCACCACGGCAGGGTTCCTCCACTGAAGCTTTCTTT. Amino acids: CASSPRQGSSTEAFF. The chain joins TRBV18 to TRBJ1-1, with D maybe TRBD1 (5 bases). Germline V lookup: CDR1 KGHSH, CDR2 LQKENI. V was trimmed by 1 base and J by 4 bases, leaving 13 bases between them. The CDR3 is 15 residues long.

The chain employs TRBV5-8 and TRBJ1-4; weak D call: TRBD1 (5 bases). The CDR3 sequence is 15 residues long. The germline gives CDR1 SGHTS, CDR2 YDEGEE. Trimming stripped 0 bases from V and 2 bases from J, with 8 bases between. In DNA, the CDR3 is TGTGCCAGCAGCTTGGCAGGGTGGACTAATGAAAAACTGTTTTTT. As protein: CASSLAGWTNEKLFF.

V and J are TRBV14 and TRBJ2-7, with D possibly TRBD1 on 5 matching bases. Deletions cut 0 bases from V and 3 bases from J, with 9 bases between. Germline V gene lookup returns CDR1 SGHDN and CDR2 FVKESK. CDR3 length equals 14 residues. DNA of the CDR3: TGTGCCAGCAGCCAAGAGTGGGGCAGCTACGAGCAGTACTTC. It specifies CASSQEWGSYEQYF.

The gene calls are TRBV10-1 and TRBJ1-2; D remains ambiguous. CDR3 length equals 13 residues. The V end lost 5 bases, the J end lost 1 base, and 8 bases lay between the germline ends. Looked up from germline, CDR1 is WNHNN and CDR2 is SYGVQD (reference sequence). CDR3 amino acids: CASSQDVNYGYTF. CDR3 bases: TGCGCCAGCAGTCAGGATGTTAACTATGGCTACACCTTC.

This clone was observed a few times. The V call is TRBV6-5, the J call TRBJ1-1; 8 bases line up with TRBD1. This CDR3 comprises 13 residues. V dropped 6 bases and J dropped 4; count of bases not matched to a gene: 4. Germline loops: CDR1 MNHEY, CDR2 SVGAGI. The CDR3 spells CASRRGTGTEAFF. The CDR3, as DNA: TGTGCCAGCAGGAGAGGGACAGGCACTGAAGCTTTCTTT.

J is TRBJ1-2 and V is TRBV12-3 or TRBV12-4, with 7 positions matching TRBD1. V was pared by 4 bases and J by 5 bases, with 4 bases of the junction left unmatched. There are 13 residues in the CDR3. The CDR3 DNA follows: TGTGCCAGCAGTTCGACAGGGCGTTATGGCTACACCTTC. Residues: CASSSTGRYGYTF.

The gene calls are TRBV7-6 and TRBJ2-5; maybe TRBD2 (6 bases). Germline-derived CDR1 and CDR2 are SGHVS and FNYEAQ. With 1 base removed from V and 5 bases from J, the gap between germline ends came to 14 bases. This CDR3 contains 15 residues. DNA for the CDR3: TGTGCCAGCAGCTTAGGGGCAGGGACTTGGGAGACCCAGTACTTC. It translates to CASSLGAGTWETQYF.

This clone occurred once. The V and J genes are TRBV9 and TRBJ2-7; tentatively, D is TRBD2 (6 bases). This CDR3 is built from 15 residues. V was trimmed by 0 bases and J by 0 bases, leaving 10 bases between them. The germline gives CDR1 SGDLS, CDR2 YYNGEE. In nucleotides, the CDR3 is TGTGCCAGCAGCGTAGGACCGGGAGTCTCCTACGAGCAGTACTTC. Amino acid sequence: CASSVGPGVSYEQYF.

The CDR3 nucleotides are TGTGCCAGCAGTGAGGGGGCCCACCAGCCCCAGCATTTT. Its translation: CASSEGAHQPQHF. The V call is TRBV6-1, the J call TRBJ1-5; possible D gene TRBD1, 6 bases. The V end was cut by 3 bases, the J end by 7 bases, with 10 bases between. CDR3 length equals 13 residues. Germline CDR1 reads MNHNS; CDR2 reads SASEGT.